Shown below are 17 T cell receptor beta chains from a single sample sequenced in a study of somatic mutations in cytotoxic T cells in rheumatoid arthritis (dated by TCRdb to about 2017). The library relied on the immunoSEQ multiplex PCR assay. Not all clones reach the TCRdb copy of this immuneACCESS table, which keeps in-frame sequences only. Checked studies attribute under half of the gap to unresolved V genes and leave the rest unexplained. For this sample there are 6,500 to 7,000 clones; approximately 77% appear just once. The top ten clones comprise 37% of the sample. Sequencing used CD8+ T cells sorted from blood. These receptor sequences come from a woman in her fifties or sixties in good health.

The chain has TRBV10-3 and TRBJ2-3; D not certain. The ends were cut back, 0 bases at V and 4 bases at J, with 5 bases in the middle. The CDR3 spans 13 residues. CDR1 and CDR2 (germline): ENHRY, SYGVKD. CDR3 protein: CAISESGSDTQYF. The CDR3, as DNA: TGTGCCATCAGTGAGTCGGGCTCAGATACGCAGTATTTT.

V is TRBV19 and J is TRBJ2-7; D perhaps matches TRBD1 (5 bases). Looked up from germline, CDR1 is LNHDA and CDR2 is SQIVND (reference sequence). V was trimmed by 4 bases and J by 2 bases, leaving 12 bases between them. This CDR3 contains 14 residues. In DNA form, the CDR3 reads TGTGCCAGTAGTACCTCGACAGAGCCCTACGAGCAGTACTTC. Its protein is CASSTSTEPYEQYF.

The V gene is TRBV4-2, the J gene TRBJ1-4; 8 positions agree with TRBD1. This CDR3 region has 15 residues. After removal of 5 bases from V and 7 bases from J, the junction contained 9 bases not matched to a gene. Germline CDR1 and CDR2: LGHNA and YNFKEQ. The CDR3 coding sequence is TGTGCCAGCAGCTCAGACAGGGGAGTAGGTGAAAAACTGTTTTTT. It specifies CASSSDRGVGEKLFF.

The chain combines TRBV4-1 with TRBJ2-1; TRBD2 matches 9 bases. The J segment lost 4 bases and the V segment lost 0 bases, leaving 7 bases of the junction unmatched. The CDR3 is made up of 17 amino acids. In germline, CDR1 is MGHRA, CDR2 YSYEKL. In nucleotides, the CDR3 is TGCGCCAGCAGCCAAGAGATAGCGGGGGCCCTATACAATGAGCAGTTCTTC. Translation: CASSQEIAGALYNEQFF.

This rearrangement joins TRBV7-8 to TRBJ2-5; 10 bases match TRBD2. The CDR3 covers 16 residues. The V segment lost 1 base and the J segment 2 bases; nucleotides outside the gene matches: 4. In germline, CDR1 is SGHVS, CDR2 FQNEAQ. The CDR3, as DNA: TGTGCCAGCAGCTTAGTGTCTAGCGGGGGTCAAGAGACCCAGTACTTC. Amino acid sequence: CASSLVSSGGQETQYF.

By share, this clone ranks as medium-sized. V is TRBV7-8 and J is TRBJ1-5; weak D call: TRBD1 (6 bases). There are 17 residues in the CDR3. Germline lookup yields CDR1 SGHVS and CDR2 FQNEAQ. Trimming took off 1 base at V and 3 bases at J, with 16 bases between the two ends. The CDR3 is CASSLDIRLGANQPQHF. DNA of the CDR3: TGTGCCAGCAGCTTAGATATCCGCCTGGGGGCCAATCAGCCCCAGCATTTT.

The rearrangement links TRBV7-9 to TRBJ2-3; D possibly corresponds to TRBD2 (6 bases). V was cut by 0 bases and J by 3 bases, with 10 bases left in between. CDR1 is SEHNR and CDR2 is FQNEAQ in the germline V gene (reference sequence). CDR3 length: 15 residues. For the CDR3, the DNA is TGTGCCAGCAGCTTAGCGTGGCGGGAAACAGATACGCAGTATTTT. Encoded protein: CASSLAWRETDTQYF.

CDR3 coding DNA: TGTGCCAGCAGCCAGGGACAGACAGCCTACGAGCAGTACTTC. It yields the protein CASSQGQTAYEQYF. The chain recombines TRBV2 with TRBJ2-7, with 7 bases that match TRBD1. V lost 6 bases, J lost 2 bases, and 7 bases stayed unmatched. The CDR3 consists of 14 residues. Germline CDR1 reads SNHLY; CDR2 reads FYNNEI.

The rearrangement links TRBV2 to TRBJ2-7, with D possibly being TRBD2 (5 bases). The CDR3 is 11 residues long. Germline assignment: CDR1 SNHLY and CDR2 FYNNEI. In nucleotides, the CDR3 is TGTGCTATCCGGGGCTCCTACGAGCAGTACTTC. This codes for CAIRGSYEQYF. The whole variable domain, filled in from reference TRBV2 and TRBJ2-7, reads EPEVTQTPSHQVTQMGQEVILRCVPISNHLYFYWYRQILGQKVEFLVSFYNNEISEKSEIFDDQFSVERPDGSNFTLKIRSTKLEDSAMYFCAIRGSYEQYFGPGTRLTVT.

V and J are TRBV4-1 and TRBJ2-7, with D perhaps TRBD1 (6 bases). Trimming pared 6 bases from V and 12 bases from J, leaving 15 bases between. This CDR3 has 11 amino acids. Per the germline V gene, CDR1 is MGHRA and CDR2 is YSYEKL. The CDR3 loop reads CASSYGQKWYF. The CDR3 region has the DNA TGCGCCAGCAGTTATGGACAGAAGTGGTACTTC.

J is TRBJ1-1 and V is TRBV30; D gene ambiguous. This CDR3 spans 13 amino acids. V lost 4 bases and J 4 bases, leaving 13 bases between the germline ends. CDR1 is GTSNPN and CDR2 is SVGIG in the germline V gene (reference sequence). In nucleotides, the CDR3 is TGTGCCTGGACAGAAGGGAGTGGCACTGAAGCTTTCTTT. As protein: CAWTEGSGTEAFF. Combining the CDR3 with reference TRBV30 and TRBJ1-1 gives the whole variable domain SQTIHQWPATLVQPVGSPLSLECTVEGTSNPNLYWYRQAAGRGLQLLFYSVGIGQISSEVPQNLSASRPQDRQFILSSKKLLLSDSGFYLCAWTEGSGTEAFFGQGTRLTVV.

The CDR3 nucleotides are TGCGCCAGCAGCTCCGACAGGGATTCCTACAATGAGCAGTTCTTC. Amino acid sequence: CASSSDRDSYNEQFF. The chain has TRBV5-1 and TRBJ2-1; 7 bases are a match to TRBD1. Germline CDR1 is SGHRS and CDR2 is YFSETQ. The length of the CDR3 is 15 residues. With 3 bases clipped from V and 1 base from J, the junction kept 4 bases outside the gene matches.

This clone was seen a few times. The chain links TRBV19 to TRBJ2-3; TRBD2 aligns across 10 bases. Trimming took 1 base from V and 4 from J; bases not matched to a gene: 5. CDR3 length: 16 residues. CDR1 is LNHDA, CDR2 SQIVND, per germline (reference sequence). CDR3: CASSIGAGGPSDTQYF. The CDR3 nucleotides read TGTGCCAGTAGTATAGGAGCGGGAGGGCCGTCAGATACGCAGTATTTT.

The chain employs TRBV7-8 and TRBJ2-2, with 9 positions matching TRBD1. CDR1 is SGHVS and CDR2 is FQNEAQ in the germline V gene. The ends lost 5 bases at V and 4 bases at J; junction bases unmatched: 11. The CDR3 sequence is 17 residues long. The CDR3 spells CASSRTQGAIATGELFF. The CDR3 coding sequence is TGTGCCAGCAGCCGAACACAGGGGGCGATCGCCACCGGGGAGCTGTTTTTT.

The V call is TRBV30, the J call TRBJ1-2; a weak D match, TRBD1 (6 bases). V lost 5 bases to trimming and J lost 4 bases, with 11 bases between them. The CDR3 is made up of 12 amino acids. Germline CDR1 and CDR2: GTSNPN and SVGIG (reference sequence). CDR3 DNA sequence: TGTGCCTGGGAGGGGGAAAGCTATGGCTACACCTTC. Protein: CAWEGESYGYTF.

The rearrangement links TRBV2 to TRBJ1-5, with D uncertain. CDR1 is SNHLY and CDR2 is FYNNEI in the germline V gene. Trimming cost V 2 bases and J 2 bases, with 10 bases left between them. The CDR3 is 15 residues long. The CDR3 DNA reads TGTGCCAGCAGTGAATTCGACACGCGCAATCAGCCCCAGCATTTT. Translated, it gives CASSEFDTRNQPQHF.

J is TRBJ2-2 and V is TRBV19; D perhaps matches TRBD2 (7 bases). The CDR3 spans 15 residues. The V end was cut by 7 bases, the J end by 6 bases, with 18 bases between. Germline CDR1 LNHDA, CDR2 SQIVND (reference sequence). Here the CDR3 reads CASTRQASGAGELFF. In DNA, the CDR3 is TGTGCCAGTACCCGACAGGCTAGCGGAGCCGGGGAGCTGTTTTTT.